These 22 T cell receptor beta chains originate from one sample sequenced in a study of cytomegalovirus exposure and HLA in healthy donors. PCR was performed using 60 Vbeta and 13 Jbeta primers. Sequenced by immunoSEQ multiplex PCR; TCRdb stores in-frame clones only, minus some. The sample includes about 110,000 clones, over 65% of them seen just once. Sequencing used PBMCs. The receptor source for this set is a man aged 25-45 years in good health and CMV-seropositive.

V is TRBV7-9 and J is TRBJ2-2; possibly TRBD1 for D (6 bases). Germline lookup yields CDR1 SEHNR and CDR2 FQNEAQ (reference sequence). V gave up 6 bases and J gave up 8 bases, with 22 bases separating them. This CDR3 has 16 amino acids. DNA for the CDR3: TGTGCCAGCAGTCACCGGGACATAGTAGAAGGTGGGGAGCTGTTTTTT. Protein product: CASSHRDIVEGGELFF.

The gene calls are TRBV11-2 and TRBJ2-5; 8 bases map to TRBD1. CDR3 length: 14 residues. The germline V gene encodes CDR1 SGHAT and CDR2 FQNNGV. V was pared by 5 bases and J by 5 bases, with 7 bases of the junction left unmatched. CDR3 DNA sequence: TGTGCCAGCAGCGCTTTGACAGGGGTGGAGACCCAGTACTTC. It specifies CASSALTGVETQYF.

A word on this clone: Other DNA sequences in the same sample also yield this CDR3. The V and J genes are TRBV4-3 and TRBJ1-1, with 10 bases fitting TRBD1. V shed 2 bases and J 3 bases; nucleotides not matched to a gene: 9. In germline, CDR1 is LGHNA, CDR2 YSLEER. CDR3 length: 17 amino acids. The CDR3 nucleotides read TGCGCCAGCAGCCAATGGACAGGGGGTAACACGCACACTGAAGCTTTCTTT. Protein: CASSQWTGGNTHTEAFF.

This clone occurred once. CDR3 sequence (DNA): TGTGCCAGCAGCTCCCCAACCGGGACAGGGGGCCGCCCCTTAGGTTCTAAGTACTTC. This gives the protein CASSSPTGTGGRPLGSKYF. This sequence joins TRBV7-2 and TRBJ2-7; 12 nucleotides line up with TRBD1. The germline V gene encodes CDR1 SGHTA and CDR2 FQGNSA. V shed 4 bases and J 11 bases; nucleotides not matched to a gene: 24. The CDR3 extends over 19 amino acids.

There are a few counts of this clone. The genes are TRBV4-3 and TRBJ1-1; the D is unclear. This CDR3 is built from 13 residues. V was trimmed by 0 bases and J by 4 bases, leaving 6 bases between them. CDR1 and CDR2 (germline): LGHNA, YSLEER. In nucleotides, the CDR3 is TGCGCCAGCAGCCAAGATGAGGCCACTGAAGCTTTCTTT. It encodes CASSQDEATEAFF.

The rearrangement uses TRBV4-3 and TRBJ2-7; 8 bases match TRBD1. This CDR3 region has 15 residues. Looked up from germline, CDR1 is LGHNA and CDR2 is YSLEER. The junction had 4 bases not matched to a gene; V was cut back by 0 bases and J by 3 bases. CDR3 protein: CASSQDSGQGYEQYF. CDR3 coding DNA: TGCGCCAGCAGCCAAGATAGTGGACAGGGCTACGAGCAGTACTTC.

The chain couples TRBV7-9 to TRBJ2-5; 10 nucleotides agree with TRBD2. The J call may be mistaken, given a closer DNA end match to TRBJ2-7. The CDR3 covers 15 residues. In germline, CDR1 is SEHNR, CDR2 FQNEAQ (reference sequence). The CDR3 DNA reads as TGTGCCAGCAGGCTTAGCGGGGGGCCTGCGGGCGAGCAGTACTTC. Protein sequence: CASRLSGGPAGEQYF.

CDR3 in amino acids: CASSPRGGEGETQYF. The CDR3 DNA reads TGTGCCAGCAGCCCACGGGGCGGGGAAGGAGAGACCCAGTACTTC. The chain carries TRBV11-2 and TRBJ2-5; a possible D gene is TRBD2 (6 bases). V lost 5 bases and J 4 bases, leaving 17 bases between the germline ends. Germline loops: CDR1 SGHAT, CDR2 FQNNGV. The CDR3 consists of 15 residues.

The CDR3: CASRQSGSDYGYTF. The CDR3 DNA is TGTGCCAGCAGGCAATCAGGGTCTGACTATGGCTACACCTTC. The V and J genes are TRBV27 and TRBJ1-2, with D possibly being TRBD1 (5 bases). The CDR3 spans 14 residues. CDR1 is MNHEY, CDR2 SMNVEV, per germline (reference sequence). Trimming pared 6 bases from V and 3 bases from J, leaving 14 bases between.

The CDR3 coding sequence is TGTGCCAGCAGCTTAGATCGGAAGGGACACGGAGCTAACTATGGCTACACCTTC. Translation gives CASSLDRKGHGANYGYTF. J is TRBJ1-2 and V is TRBV7-2, with TRBD1 as a possible D gene (6 bases). Germline V gene data show CDR1 as SGHTA and CDR2 as FQGNSA. The V and J ends lost 1 base and 0 bases respectively, with 18 bases between them. The CDR3 length is 18 residues.

The DNA for the CDR3 is TGTGCCAGCAGCTTAATCGGCAGCGGACGAAATGAGCAGTTCTTC. It yields the protein CASSLIGSGRNEQFF. The gene calls are TRBV7-9 and TRBJ2-1, with a tentative D call TRBD2 (5 bases). The CDR3 extends over 15 amino acids. V dropped 2 bases and J dropped 7 bases, with 15 bases sitting between them. Germline-derived CDR1 and CDR2 are SEHNR and FQNEAQ (reference sequence).

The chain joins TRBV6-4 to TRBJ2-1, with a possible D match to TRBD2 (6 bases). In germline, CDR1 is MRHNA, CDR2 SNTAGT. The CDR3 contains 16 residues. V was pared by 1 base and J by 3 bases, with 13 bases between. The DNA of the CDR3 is TGTGCCAGCAGTGACTTTGCCGGGGGTGGCTACAATGAGCAGTTCTTC. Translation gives CASSDFAGGGYNEQFF.

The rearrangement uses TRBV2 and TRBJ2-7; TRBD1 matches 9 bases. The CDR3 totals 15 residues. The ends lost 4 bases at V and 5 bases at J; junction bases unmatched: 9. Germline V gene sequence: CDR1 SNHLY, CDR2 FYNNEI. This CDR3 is CASSAGTGRINEQYF. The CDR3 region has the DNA TGTGCCAGCAGTGCTGGGACAGGGAGGATCAACGAGCAGTACTTC.

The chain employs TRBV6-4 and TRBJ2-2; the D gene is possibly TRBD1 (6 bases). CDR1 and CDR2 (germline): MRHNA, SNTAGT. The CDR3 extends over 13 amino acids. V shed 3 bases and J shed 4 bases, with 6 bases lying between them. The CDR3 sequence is CASSEGGTGELFF. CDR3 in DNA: TGTGCCAGCAGTGAAGGGGGCACCGGGGAGCTGTTTTTT.

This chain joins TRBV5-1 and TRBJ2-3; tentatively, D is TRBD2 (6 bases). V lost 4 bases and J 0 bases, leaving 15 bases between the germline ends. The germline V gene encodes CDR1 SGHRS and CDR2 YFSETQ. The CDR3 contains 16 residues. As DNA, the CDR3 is TGCGCCAGCAGCCGAGGGCTAGCGACTAGCACAGATACGCAGTATTTT. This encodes CASSRGLATSTDTQYF.

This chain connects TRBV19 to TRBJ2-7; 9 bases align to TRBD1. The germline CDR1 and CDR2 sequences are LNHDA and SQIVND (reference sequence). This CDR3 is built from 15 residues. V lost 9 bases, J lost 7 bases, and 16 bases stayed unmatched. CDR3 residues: CASHKQGAPREEQYF. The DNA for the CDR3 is TGTGCCAGCCATAAACAGGGGGCGCCCCGGGAAGAGCAGTACTTC.

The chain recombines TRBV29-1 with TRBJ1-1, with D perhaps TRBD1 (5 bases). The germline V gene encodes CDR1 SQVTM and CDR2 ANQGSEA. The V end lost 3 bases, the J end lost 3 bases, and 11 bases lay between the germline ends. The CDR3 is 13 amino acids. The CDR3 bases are TGCAGCGTTGACCGAGACAGCTACACTGAAGCTTTCTTT. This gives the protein CSVDRDSYTEAFF. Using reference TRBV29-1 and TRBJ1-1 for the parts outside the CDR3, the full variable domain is SAVISQKPSRDICQRGTSLTIQCQVDSQVTMMFWYRQQPGQSLTLIATANQGSEATYESGFVIDKFPISRPNLTFSTLTVSNMSPEDSSIYLCSVDRDSYTEAFFGQGTRLTVV.

CDR3 in amino acids: CASSPDGGALIQETQYF. In DNA, the CDR3 is TGTGCCAGCAGCCCAGACGGGGGGGCCCTGATCCAAGAGACCCAGTACTTC. This chain links TRBV7-2 with TRBJ2-5, with 8 bases fitting TRBD2. Germline CDR1 and CDR2: SGHTA and FQGNSA. CDR3 length equals 17 residues. V gave up 5 bases and J gave up 1 base; unmatched junction bases: 12.

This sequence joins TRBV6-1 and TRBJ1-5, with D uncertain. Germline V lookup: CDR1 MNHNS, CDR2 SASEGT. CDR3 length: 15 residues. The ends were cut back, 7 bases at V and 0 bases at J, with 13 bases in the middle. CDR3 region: CASNGVRYSNQPQHF. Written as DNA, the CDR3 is TGTGCCAGCAACGGGGTAAGGTATAGCAATCAGCCCCAGCATTTT.

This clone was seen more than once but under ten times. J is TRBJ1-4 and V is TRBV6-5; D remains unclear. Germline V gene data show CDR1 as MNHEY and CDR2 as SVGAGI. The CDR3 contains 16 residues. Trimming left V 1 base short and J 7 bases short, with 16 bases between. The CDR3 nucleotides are TGTGCCAGCAGTTACTTGGCGGGAGGGAAGGGTGAAAAACTGTTTTTT. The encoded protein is CASSYLAGGKGEKLFF.

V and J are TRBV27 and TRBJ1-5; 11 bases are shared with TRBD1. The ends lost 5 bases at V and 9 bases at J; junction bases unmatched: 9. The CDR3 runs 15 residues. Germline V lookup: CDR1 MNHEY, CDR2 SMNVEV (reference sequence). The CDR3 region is CASSGTGGTSWPQHF. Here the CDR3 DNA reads TGTGCCAGCAGTGGGACAGGGGGTACGTCGTGGCCCCAGCATTTT.

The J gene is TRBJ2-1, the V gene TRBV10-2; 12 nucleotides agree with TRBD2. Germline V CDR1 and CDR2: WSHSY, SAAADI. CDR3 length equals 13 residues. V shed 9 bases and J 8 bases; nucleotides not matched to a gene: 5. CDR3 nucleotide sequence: TGCGCCAGTCTGACTAGCGGGGGTGATGAGCAGTTCTTC. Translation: CASLTSGGDEQFF.